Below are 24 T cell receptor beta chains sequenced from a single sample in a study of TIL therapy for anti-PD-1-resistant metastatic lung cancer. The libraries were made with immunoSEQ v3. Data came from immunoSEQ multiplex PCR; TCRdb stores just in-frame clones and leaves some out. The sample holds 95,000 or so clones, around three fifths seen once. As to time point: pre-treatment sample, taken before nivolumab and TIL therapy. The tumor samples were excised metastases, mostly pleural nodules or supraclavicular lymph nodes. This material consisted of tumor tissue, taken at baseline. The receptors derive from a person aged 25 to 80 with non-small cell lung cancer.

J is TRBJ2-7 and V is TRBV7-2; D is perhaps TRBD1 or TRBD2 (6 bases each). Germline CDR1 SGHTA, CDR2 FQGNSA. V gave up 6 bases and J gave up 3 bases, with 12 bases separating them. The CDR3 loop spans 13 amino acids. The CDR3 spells CASRDGGGYEQYF. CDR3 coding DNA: TGTGCCAGCAGGGATGGAGGGGGCTACGAGCAGTACTTC.

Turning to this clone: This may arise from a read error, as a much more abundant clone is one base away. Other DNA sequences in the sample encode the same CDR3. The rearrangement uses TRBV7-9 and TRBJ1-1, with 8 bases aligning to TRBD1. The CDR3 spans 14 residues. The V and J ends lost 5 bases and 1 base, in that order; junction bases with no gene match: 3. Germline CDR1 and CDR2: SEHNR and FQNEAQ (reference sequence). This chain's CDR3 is CASSLGQGNTEAFF. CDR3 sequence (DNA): TGTGCCAGCAGCCTTGGACAGGGGAACACTGAAGCTTTCTTT.

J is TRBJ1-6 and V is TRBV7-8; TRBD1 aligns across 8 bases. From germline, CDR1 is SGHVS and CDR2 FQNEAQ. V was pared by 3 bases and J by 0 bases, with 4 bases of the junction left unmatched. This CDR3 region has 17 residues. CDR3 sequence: CASSFRTGSSYNSPLHF. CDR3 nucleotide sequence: TGTGCCAGCAGCTTCAGGACAGGGAGCTCCTATAATTCACCCCTCCACTTT.

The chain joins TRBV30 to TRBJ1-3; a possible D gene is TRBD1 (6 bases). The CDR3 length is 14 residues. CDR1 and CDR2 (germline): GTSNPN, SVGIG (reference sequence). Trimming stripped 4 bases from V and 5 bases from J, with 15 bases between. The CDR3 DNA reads TGTGCCTGGACAGAGGGGGATTCTCGAAACACCATATATTTT. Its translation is CAWTEGDSRNTIYF.

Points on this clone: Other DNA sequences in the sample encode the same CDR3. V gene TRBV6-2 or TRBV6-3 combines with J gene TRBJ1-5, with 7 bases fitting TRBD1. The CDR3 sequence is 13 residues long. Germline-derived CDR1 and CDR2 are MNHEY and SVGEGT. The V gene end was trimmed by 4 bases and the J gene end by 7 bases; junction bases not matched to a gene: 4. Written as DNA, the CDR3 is TGTGCCAGCAGTTTGACAGGGCTGCAGCCCCAGCATTTT. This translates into CASSLTGLQPQHF.

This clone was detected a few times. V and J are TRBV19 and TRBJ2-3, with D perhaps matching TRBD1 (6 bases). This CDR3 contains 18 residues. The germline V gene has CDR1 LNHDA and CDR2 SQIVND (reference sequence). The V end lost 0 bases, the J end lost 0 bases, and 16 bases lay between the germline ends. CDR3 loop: CASSIDGLGDISTDTQYF. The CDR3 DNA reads TGTGCCAGTAGTATAGATGGTCTAGGGGACATTAGCACAGATACGCAGTATTTT.

The CDR3 sequence is CASSPRDRGRGQPQHF. CDR3 bases: TGTGCCAGCTCACCCCGGGACAGGGGGCGCGGTCAGCCCCAGCATTTT. This chain links TRBV18 with TRBJ1-5; 12 nucleotides align to TRBD1. Germline CDR1 is KGHSH and CDR2 is LQKENI. This CDR3 has 16 amino acids. V was pared by 3 bases and J by 6 bases, with 6 bases of the junction left unmatched.

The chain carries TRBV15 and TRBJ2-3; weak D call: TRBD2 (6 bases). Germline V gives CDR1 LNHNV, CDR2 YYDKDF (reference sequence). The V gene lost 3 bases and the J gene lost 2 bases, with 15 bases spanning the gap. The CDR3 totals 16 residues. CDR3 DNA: TGTGCCACCAGCAGGGTCGGGGGACTTTCCACAGATACGCAGTATTTT. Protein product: CATSRVGGLSTDTQYF. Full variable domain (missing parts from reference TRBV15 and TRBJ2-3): DAMVIQNPRYQVTQFGKPVTLSCSQTLNHNVMYWYQQKSSQAPKLLFHYYDKDFNNEADTPDNFQSRRPNTSFCFLDIRSPGLGDTAMYLCATSRVGGLSTDTQYFGPGTRLTVL.

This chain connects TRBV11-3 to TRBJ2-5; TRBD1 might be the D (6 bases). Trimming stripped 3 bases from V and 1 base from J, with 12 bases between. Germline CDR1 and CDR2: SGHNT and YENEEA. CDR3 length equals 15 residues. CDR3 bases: TGTGCCAGCAGCTTGGGTGGGACAACCCAAGAGACCCAGTACTTC. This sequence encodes CASSLGGTTQETQYF.

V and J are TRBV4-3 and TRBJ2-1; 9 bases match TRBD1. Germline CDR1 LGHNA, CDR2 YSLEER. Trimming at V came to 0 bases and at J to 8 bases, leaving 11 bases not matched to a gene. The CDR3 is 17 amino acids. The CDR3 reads CASSQDLSRTGVYEQFF. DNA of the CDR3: TGCGCCAGCAGCCAAGATCTCTCGAGGACAGGGGTGTATGAGCAGTTCTTC.

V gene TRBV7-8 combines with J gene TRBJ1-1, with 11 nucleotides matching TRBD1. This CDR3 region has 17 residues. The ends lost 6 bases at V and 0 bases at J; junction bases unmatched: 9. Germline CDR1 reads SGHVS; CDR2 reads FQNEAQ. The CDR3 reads CASSNSGDRGVNTEAFF. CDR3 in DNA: TGTGCCAGCAGTAATAGCGGGGACAGGGGGGTGAACACTGAAGCTTTCTTT. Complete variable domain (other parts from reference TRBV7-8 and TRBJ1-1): GAGVSQSPRYKVAKRGQDVALRCDPISGHVSLFWYQQALGQGPEFLTYFQNEAQLDKSGLPSDRFFAERPEGSVSTLKIQRTQQEDSAVYLCASSNSGDRGVNTEAFFGQGTRLTVV.

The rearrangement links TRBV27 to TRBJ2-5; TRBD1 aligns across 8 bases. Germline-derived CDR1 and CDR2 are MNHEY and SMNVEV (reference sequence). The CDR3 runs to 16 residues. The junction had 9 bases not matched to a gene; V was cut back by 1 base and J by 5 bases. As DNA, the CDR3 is TGTGCCAGCAGTTTATTGGGTCAGGGGGCAGGGGAGACCCAGTACTTC. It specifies CASSLLGQGAGETQYF.

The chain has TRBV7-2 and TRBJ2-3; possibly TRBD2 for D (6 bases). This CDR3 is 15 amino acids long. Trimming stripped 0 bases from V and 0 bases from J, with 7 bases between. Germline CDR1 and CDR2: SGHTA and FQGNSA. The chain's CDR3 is CASSLASGSTDTQYF. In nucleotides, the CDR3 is TGTGCCAGCAGCTTAGCCAGCGGGAGCACAGATACGCAGTATTTT. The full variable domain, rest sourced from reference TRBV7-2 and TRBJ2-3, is GAGVSQSPSNKVTEKGKDVELRCDPISGHTALYWYRQSLGQGLEFLIYFQGNSAPDKSGLPSDRFSAERTGGSVSTLTIQRTQQEDSAVYLCASSLASGSTDTQYFGPGTRLTVL.

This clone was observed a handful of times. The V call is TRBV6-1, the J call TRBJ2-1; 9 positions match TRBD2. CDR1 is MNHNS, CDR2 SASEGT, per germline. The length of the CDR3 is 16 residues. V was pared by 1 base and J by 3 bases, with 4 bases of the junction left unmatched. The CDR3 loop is CASSEGRTSVYNEQFF. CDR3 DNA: TGTGCCAGCAGTGAAGGTAGGACTAGCGTCTACAATGAGCAGTTCTTC.

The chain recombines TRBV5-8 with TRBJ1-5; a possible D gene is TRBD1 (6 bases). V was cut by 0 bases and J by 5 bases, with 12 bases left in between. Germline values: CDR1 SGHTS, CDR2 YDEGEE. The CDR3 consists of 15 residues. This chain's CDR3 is CASSLGDRLHQPQHF. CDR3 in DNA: TGTGCCAGCAGCTTGGGTGACAGGTTGCATCAGCCCCAGCATTTT.

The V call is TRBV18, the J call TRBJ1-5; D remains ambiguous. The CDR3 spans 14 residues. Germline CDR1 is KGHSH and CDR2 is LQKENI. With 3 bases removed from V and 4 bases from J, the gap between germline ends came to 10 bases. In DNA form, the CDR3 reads TGTGCCAGCTCACCCGCTGGTCGGAATCAGCCCCAGCATTTT. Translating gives CASSPAGRNQPQHF.

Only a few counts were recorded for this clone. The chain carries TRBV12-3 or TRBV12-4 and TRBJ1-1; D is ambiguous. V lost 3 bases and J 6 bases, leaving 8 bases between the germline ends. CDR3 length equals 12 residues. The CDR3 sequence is CASSFGGAEAFF. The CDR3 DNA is TGTGCCAGCAGTTTTGGCGGCGCTGAAGCTTTCTTT.

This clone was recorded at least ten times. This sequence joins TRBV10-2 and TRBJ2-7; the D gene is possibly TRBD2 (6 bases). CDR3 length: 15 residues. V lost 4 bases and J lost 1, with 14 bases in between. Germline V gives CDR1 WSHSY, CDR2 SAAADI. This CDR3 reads CASSAERGLSYEQYF. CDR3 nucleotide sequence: TGCGCCAGCAGTGCCGAACGGGGACTTTCCTACGAGCAGTACTTC.

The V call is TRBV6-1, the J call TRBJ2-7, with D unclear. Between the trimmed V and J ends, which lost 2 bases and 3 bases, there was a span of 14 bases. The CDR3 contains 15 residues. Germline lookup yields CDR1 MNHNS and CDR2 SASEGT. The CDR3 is CASSERAATLYEQYF. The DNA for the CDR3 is TGTGCCAGCAGTGAACGGGCAGCTACCCTCTACGAGCAGTACTTC.

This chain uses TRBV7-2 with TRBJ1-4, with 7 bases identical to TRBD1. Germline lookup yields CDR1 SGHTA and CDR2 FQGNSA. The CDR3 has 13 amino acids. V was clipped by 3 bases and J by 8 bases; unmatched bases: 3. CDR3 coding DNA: TGTGCCAGCAGCTTTCGGACAGGAGAAAAACTGTTTTTT. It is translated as CASSFRTGEKLFF. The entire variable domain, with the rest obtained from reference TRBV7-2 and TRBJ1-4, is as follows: GAGVSQSPSNKVTEKGKDVELRCDPISGHTALYWYRQSLGQGLEFLIYFQGNSAPDKSGLPSDRFSAERTGGSVSTLTIQRTQQEDSAVYLCASSFRTGEKLFFGSGTQLSVL.

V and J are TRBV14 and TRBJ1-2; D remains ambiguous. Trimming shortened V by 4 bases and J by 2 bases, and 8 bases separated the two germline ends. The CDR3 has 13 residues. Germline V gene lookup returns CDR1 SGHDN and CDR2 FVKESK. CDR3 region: CASSLQNNYGYTF. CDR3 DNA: TGTGCCAGCAGCCTCCAGAACAACTATGGCTACACCTTC.

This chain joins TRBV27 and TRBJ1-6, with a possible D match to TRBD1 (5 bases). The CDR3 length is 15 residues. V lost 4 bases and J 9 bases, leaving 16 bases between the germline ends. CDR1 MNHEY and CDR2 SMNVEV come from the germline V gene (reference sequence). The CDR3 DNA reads TGTGCCAGCAGTTGGGGGGGGTTTGATGGTTCACCCCTCCACTTT. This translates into CASSWGGFDGSPLHF.

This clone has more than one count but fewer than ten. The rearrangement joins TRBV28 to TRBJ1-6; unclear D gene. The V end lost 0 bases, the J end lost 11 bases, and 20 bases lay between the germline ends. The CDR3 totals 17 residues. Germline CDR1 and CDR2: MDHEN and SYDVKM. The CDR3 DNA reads TGTGCCAGCAGTTTATGGTGGAGGGAGGGAAAATGGCCACCCCTCCACTTT. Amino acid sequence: CASSLWWREGKWPPLHF. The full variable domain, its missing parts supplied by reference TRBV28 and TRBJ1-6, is DVKVTQSSRYLVKRTGEKVFLECVQDMDHENMFWYRQDPGLGLRLIYFSYDVKMKEKGDIPEGYSVSREKKERFSLILESASTNQTSMYLCASSLWWREGKWPPLHFGNGTRLTVT.

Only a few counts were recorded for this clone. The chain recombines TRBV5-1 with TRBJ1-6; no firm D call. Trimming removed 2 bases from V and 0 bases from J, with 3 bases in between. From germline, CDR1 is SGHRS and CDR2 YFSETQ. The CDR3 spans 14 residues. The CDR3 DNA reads TGCGCCAGCAGCTTCAGCTCCTATAATTCACCCCTCCACTTT. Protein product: CASSFSSYNSPLHF.